The 8 T cell receptor beta chains below come from one sample, sequenced in a study of T cells in Graves' hyperthyroidism and ophthalmopathy. Template material for amplifying TCR beta CDR3 regions consisted of RNA transcripts. An initial round of RT-PCR targeting the TCR CDR3 relied on the HTBI primer set. One entry per CDR3 protein results from TCRdb running MiXCR on the multiplex PCR reads. The table has 600,000 to 700,000 distinct CDR3 sequences, roughly 14% seen once. Sequencing was done on a sample of blood. Every receptor here comes from a woman aged 35 to 49 with Graves' ophthalmopathy.

This clonotype was recorded at least ten times. This chain connects TRBV7-2 to TRBJ2-7; unclear D gene. Germline values: CDR1 SGHTA, CDR2 FQGNSA. Trimming pared 4 bases from V and 0 bases from J, leaving 10 bases between. This CDR3 region has 14 residues. The CDR3 DNA reads TGTGCCAGCAGCTCCCCGGGCCACTCCTACGAGCAGTACTTC. Its translation: CASSSPGHSYEQYF.

The chain has TRBV19 and TRBJ1-2; unclear D gene. Germline loops: CDR1 LNHDA, CDR2 SQIVND (reference sequence). Trimming pared 5 bases from V and 2 bases from J, leaving 18 bases between. The CDR3 is 16 amino acids. As DNA, the CDR3 is TGTGCCAGTAGTGCCCAAGGAGCCCCGGGGAACTATGGCTACACCTTC. Its protein product is CASSAQGAPGNYGYTF.

Ten or more counts support this clonotype. The chain couples TRBV5-1 to TRBJ2-7, with D tentatively TRBD2 (6 bases). Deletions cut 5 bases from V and 0 bases from J, with 30 bases between. The CDR3 is made up of 20 amino acids. The germline V gene encodes CDR1 SGHRS and CDR2 YFSETQ. CDR3 loop: CASSWMAGPDLSHTSYEQYF. For the CDR3, the DNA is TGCGCCAGCAGTTGGATGGCGGGACCGGACCTTTCCCACACCTCCTACGAGCAGTACTTC. Full variable domain (outside the CDR3, taken from reference TRBV5-1 and TRBJ2-7): KAGVTQTPRYLIKTRGQQVTLSCSPISGHRSVSWYQQTPGQGLQFLFEYFSETQRNKGNFPGRFSGRQFSNSRSEMNVSTLELGDSALYLCASSWMAGPDLSHTSYEQYFGPGTRLTVT.

The chain combines TRBV12-3 or TRBV12-4 with TRBJ2-2, with TRBD2 matching 8 bases. With 7 bases clipped from V and 5 bases from J, the junction kept 12 bases outside the gene matches. The CDR3 contains 16 residues. As DNA, the CDR3 is TGTGCCAGCACCCACCCGGGGGGGGGAGCGACCGGGGAGCTGTTTTTT. It yields the protein CASTHPGGGATGELFF.

V usage is TRBV12-3 or TRBV12-4 and J usage is TRBJ1-2; a possible D gene is TRBD1 (5 bases). The CDR3 loop spans 15 amino acids. V was trimmed by 3 bases and J by 7 bases, leaving 18 bases between them. CDR3 loop: CASSFNGRELVGYTF. In DNA form, the CDR3 reads TGTGCCAGCAGTTTTAATGGCAGGGAGTTGGTTGGCTACACCTTC.

This clonotype was picked up many times. This rearrangement joins TRBV30 to TRBJ2-5, with 8 nucleotides matching TRBD2. This CDR3 is built from 15 residues. V was clipped by 1 base and J by 5 bases; unmatched bases: 9. Germline V CDR1 and CDR2: GTSNPN, SVGIG (reference sequence). The CDR3 reads CAWSGSGGLVETQYF. Here the CDR3 DNA reads TGTGCCTGGAGTGGGTCGGGAGGGCTGGTGGAGACCCAGTACTTC.

The V call is TRBV2, the J call TRBJ2-5; tentative D call: TRBD1 (5 bases). Germline CDR1 and CDR2: SNHLY and FYNNEI. This CDR3 spans 14 amino acids. Trimming removed 1 base at V and 7 bases at J, with 13 bases between. The CDR3, as DNA: TGTGCCAGCAGTGAAGGGACGGACACAGGGACCCAGTACTTC. Its protein product is CASSEGTDTGTQYF. Full variable domain (rest looked up from reference TRBV2 and TRBJ2-5): EPEVTQTPSHQVTQMGQEVILRCVPISNHLYFYWYRQILGQKVEFLVSFYNNEISEKSEIFDDQFSVERPDGSNFTLKIRSTKLEDSAMYFCASSEGTDTGTQYFGPGTRLLVL.

The rearrangement uses TRBV5-1 and TRBJ2-5; 12 bases line up with TRBD2. The CDR3 length is 15 residues. CDR1 is SGHRS, CDR2 YFSETQ, per germline. Trimming at V came to 7 bases and at J to 5 bases, leaving 9 bases not matched to a gene. This CDR3 reads CASQRLAGAGETQYF. As DNA, the CDR3 is TGCGCCAGCCAGAGACTAGCGGGAGCGGGTGAGACCCAGTACTTC.